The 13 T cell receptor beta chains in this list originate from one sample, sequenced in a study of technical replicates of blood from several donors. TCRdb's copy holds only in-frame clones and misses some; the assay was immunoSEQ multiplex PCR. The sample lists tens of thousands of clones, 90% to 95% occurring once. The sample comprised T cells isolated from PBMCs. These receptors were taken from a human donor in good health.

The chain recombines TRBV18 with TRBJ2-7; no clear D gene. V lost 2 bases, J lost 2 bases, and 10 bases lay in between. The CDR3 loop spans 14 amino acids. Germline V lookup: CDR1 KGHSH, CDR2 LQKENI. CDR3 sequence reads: CASSPGSQTYEQYF. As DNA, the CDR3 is TGTGCCAGCTCACCAGGTAGCCAGACCTACGAGCAGTACTTC.

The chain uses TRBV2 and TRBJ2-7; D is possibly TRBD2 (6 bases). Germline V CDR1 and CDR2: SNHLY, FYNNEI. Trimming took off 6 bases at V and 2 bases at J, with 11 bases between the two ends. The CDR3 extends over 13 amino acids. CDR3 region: CASRRDGAYEQYF. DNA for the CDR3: TGTGCCAGCAGGCGGGACGGAGCCTACGAGCAGTACTTC.

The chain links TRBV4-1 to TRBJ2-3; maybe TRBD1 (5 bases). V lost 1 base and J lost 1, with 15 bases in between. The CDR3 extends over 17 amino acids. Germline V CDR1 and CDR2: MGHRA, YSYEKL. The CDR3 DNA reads TGCGCCAGCAGCCAAGCCAGGAAGGGGCCTGGCACAGATACGCAGTATTTT. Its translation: CASSQARKGPGTDTQYF.

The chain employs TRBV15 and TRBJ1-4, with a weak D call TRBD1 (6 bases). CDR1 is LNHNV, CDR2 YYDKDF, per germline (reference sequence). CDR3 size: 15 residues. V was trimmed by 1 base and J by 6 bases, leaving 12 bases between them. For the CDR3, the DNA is TGTGCCACCAGCAGAGGGTGGGGGCCGGATGAAAAACTGTTTTTT. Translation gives CATSRGWGPDEKLFF.

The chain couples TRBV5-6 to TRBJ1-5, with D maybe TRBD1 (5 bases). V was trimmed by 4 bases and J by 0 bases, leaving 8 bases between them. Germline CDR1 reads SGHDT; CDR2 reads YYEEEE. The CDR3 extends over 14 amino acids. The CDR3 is CASSGGYSNQPQHF. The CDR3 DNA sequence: TGTGCCAGCAGCGGGGGGTATAGCAATCAGCCCCAGCATTTT.

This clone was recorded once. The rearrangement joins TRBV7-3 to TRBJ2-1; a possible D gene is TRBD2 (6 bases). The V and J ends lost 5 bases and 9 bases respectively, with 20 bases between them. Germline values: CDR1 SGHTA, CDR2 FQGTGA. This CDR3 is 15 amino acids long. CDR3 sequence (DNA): TGTGCCAGCAGCCCTCTGGCGGGAACGGAGGGTGAGCAGTTCTTC. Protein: CASSPLAGTEGEQFF.

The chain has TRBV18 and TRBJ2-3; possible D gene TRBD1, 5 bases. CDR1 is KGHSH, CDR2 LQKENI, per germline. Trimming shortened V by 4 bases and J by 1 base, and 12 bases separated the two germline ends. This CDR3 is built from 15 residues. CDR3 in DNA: TGTGCCAGCTCACGCTCAGGGTCGGGCACAGATACGCAGTATTTT. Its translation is CASSRSGSGTDTQYF.

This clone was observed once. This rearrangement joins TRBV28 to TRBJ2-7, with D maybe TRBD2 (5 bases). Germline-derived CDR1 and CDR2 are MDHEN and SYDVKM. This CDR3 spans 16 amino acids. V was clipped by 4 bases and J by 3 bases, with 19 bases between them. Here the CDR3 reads CASSSRGLTTNYEQYF. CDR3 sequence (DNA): TGTGCCAGCAGTTCTAGAGGACTTACCACGAACTACGAGCAGTACTTC.

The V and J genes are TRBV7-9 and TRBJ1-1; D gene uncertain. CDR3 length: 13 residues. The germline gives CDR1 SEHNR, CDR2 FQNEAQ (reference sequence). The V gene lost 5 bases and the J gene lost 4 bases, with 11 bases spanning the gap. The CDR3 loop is CASSETAGTEAFF. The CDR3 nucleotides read TGTGCCAGCAGCGAAACGGCGGGCACTGAAGCTTTCTTT. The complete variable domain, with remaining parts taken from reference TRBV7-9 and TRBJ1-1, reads DTGVSQNPRHKITKRGQNVTFRCDPISEHNRLYWYRQTLGQGPEFLTYFQNEAQLEKSRLLSDRFSAERPKGSFSTLEIQRTEQGDSAMYLCASSETAGTEAFFGQGTRLTVV.

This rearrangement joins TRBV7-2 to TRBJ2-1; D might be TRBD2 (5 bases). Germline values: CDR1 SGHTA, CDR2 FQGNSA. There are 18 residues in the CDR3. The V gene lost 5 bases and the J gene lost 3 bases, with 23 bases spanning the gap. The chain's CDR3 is CASSQRTQIYLSYNEQFF. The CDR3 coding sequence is TGTGCCAGCAGCCAAAGGACTCAAATCTACCTCAGCTACAATGAGCAGTTCTTC.

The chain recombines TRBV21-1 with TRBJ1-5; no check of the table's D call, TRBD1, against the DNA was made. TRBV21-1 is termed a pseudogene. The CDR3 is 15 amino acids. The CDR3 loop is CASSKAPGDNQPQHF. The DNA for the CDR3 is TGTGCCAGCAGCAAAGCTCCAGGGGATAATCAACCCCAGCATTTT.

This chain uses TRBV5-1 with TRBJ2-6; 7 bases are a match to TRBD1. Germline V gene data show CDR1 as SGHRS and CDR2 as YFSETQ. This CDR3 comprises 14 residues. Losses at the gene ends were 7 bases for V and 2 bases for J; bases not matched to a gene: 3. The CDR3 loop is CASFTGAGANVLTF. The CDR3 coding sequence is TGCGCCAGCTTTACAGGGGCTGGGGCCAACGTCCTGACTTTC.

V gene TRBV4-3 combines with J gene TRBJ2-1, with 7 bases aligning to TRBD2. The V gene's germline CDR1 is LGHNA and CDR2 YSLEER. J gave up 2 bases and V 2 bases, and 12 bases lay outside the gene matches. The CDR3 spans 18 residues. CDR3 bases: TGCGCCAGCAGCCAAAGAGGAGAGGAAAGCGGGACCTACAATGAGCAGTTCTTC. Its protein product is CASSQRGEESGTYNEQFF.